Reported below is one T cell receptor beta chain. Its antigen is not known. The sample originates from a study of CD8+ T cells in alopecia areata. General study results and limits: Scalp sample sequencing also detects resident alphabeta T cells of normal skin.

Sequencing used cDNA as its template, made by extracting RNA and reverse transcribing it. The table came from immunoSEQ multiplex PCR; TCRdb's copy has only in-frame clones and leaves some out. The table records 120,000 or so clones, about 46% of them present only once. The length of the CDR3 is 15 residues. The ends were cut back, 1 base at V and 2 bases at J, with 9 bases in the middle. Per germline, CDR1 MDHEN and CDR2 SYDVKM. Alopecia areata patients provided lesional scalp punch biopsies and peripheral blood. The rearrangement uses TRBV28 and TRBJ1-5; no clear D gene. The receptor was derived from a human donor with alopecia areata. Sample: NKG2D-low CD8+ T cells sorted from blood. The chain's CDR3 is CASSLSGFGNQPQHF. The CDR3 nucleotides read TGTGCCAGCAGTTTATCGGGGTTCGGCAATCAGCCCCAGCATTTT.